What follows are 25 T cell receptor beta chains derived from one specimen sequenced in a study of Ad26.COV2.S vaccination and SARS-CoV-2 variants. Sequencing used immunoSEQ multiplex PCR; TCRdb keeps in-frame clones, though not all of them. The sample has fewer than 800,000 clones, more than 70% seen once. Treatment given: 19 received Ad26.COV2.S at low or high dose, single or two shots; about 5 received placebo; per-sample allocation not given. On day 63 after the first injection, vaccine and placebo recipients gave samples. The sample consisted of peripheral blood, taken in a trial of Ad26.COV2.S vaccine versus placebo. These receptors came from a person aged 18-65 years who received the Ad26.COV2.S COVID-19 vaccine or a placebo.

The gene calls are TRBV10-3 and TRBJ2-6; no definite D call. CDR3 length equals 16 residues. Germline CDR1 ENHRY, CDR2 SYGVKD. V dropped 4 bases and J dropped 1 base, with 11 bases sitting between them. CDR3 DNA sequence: TGTGCCATCAGTGGAGAACTATTGTCTGGGGCCAACGTCCTGACTTTC. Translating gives CAISGELLSGANVLTF.

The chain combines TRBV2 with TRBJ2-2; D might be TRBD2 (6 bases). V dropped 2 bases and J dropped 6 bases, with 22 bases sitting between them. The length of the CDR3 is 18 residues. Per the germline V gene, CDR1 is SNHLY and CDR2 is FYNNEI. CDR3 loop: CASSESGRHHFRPGELFF. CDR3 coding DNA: TGTGCCAGCAGTGAAAGCGGGCGGCACCATTTTAGACCCGGGGAGCTGTTTTTT.

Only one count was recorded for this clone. CDR3 region: CASSRSMGQLNEKLFF. CDR3 in DNA: TGTGCCAGCTCACGCAGCATGGGACAGTTGAATGAAAAACTGTTTTTT. The chain couples TRBV18 to TRBJ1-4; 7 bases fit TRBD1. V shed 4 bases, J shed 5 bases, and the junction held 10 bases outside the gene matches. This CDR3 has 16 amino acids. Germline CDR1 KGHSH, CDR2 LQKENI.

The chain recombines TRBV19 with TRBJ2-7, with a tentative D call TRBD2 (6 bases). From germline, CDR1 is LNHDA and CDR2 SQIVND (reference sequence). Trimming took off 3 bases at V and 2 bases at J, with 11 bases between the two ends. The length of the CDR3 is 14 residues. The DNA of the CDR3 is TGTGCCAGTAGTATCGTCGGGGGAGCCTACGAGCAGTACTTC. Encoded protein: CASSIVGGAYEQYF.

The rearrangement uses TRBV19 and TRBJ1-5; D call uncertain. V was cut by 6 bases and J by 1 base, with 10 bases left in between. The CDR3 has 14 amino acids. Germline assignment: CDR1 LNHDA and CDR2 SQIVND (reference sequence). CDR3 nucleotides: TGTGCCAGTAGCCGGACCGCCAGCAATCAGCCCCAGCATTTT. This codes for CASSRTASNQPQHF. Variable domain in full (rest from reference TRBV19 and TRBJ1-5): DGGITQSPKYLFRKEGQNVTLSCEQNLNHDAMYWYRQDPGQGLRLIYYSQIVNDFQKGDIAEGYSVSREKKESFPLTVTSAQKNPTAFYLCASSRTASNQPQHFGDGTRLSIL.

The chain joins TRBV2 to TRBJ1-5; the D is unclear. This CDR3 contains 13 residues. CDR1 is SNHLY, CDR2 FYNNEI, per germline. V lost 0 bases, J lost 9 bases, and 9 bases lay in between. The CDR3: CASSEALRLPQHF. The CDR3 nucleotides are TGTGCCAGCAGTGAAGCGCTTCGGTTGCCCCAGCATTTT.

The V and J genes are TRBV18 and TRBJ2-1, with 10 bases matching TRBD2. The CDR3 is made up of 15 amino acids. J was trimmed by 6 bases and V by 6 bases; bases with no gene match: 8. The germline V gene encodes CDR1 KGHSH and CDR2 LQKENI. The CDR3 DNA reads TGTGCCAGCTCCGTAAACCAGCGGGAGGGCAATGAGCAGTTCTTC. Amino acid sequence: CASSVNQREGNEQFF.

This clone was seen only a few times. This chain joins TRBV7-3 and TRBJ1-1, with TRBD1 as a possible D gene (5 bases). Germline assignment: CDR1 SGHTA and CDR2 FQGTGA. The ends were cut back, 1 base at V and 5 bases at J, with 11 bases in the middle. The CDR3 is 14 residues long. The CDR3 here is CASSLIPRETEAFF. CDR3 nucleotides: TGTGCCAGCAGCTTAATACCCAGGGAAACTGAAGCTTTCTTT.

In DNA form, the CDR3 reads TGTGCCAGCTCACCCCAGGACGGAAACAATCAGCCCCAGCATTTT. This codes for CASSPQDGNNQPQHF. The rearrangement links TRBV18 to TRBJ1-5; D gene unclear. CDR3 length: 15 amino acids. CDR1 and CDR2 from the germline V gene are KGHSH and LQKENI. V was pared by 3 bases and J by 3 bases, with 12 bases between.

The DNA for the CDR3 is TGCAGTGCTAGTAGGCAGCAAGAGACCCAGTACTTC. This codes for CSASRQQETQYF. The chain has TRBV20-1 and TRBJ2-5, with no clear D. With 3 bases removed from V and 2 bases from J, the gap between germline ends came to 7 bases. Germline CDR1 reads DFQATT; CDR2 reads SNEGSKA (reference sequence). CDR3 length equals 12 residues.

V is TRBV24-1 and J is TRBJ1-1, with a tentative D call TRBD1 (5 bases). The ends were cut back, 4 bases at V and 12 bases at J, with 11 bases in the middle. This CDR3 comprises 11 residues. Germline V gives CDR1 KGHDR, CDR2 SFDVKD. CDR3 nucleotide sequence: TGTGCCACCAGTGACCAGGGTAGCACTTTCTTT. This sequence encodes CATSDQGSTFF.

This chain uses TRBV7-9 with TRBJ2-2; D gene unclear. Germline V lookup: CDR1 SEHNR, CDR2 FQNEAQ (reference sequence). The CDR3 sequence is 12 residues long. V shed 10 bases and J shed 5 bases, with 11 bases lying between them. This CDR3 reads CATHLWTGELFF. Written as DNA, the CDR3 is TGTGCCACCCATCTCTGGACCGGGGAGCTGTTTTTT.

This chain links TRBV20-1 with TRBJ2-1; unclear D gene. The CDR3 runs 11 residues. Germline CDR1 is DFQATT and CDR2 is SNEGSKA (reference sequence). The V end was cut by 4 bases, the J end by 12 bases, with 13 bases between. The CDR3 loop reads CSANPGPGQFF. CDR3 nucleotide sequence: TGCAGTGCTAACCCTGGTCCGGGGCAGTTCTTC.

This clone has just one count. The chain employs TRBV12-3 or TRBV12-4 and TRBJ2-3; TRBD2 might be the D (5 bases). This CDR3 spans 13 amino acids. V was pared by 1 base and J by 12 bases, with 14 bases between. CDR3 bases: TGTGCCAGCAGTTTAGGGGTTGGAGCGGACCAGTATTTT. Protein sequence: CASSLGVGADQYF.

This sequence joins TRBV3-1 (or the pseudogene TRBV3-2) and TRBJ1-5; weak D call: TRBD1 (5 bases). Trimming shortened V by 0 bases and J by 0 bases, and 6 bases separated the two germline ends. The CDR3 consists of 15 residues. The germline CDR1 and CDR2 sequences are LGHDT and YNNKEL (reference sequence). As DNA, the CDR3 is TGTGCCAGCAGCCAAGATCAGGGTAGCAATCAGCCCCAGCATTTT. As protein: CASSQDQGSNQPQHF.

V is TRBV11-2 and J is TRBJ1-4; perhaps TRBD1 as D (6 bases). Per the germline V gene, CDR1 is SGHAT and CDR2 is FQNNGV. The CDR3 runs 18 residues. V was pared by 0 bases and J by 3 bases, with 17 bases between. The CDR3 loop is CASSLDRDTLRPNEKLFF. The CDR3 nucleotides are TGTGCCAGCAGCTTAGATCGGGACACCCTACGTCCTAATGAAAAACTGTTTTTT.

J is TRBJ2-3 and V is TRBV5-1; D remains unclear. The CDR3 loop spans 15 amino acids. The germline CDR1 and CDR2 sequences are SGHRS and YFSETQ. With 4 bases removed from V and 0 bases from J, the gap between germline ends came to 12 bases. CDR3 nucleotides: TGCGCCAGCAGCCTGAGGCGTCCAAGCACAGATACGCAGTATTTT. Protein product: CASSLRRPSTDTQYF. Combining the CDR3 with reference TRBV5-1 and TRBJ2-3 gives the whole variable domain KAGVTQTPRYLIKTRGQQVTLSCSPISGHRSVSWYQQTPGQGLQFLFEYFSETQRNKGNFPGRFSGRQFSNSRSEMNVSTLELGDSALYLCASSLRRPSTDTQYFGPGTRLTVL.

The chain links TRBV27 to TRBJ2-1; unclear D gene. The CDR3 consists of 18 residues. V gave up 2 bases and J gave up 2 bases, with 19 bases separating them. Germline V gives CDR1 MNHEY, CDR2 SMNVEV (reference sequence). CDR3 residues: CASSLRQFKLGAYNEQFF. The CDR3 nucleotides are TGTGCCAGCAGTTTACGGCAGTTTAAGCTTGGGGCCTACAATGAGCAGTTCTTC.

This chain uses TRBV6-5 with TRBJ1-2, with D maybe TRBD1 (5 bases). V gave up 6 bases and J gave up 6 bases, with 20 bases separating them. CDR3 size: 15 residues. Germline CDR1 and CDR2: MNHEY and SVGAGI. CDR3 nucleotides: TGTGCCAGCAGGACCAGCGGGGGAGGGGTCGATGGCTACACCTTC. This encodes CASRTSGGGVDGYTF.

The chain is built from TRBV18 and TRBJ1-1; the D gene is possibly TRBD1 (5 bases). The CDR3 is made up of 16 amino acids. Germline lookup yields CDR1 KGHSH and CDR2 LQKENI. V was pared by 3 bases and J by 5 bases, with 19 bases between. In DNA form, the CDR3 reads TGTGCCAGCTCACCCAACCGACAGAGAGAGGGAACTGAAGCTTTCTTT. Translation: CASSPNRQREGTEAFF. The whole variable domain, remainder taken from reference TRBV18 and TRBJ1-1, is NAGVMQNPRHLVRRRGQEARLRCSPMKGHSHVYWYRQLPEEGLKFMVYLQKENIIDESGMPKERFSAEFPKEGPSILRIQQVVRGDSAAYFCASSPNRQREGTEAFFGQGTRLTVV.

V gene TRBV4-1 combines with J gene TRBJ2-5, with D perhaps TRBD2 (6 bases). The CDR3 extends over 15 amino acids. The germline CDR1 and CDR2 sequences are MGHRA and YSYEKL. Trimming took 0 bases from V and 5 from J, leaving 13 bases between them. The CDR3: CASSQDLARMETQYF. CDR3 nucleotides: TGCGCCAGCAGCCAAGATCTAGCGCGGATGGAGACCCAGTACTTC.

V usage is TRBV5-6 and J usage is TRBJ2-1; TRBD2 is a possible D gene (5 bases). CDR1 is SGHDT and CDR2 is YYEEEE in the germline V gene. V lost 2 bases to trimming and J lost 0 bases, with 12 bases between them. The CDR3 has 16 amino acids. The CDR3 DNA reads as TGTGCCAGCAGCTTAGGTTCGGGGAGCTCCTACAATGAGCAGTTCTTC. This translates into CASSLGSGSSYNEQFF.

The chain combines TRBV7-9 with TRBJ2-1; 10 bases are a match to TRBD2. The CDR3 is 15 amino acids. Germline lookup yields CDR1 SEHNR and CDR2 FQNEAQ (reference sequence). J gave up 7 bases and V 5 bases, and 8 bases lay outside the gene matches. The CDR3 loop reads CASSQLAGVMNEQFF. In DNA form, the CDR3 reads TGTGCCAGCAGCCAGCTAGCGGGAGTGATGAATGAGCAGTTCTTC.

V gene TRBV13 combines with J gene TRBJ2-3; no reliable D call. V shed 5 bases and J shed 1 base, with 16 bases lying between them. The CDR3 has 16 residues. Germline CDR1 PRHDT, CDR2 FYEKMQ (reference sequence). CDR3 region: CASSPDLWAGTDTQYF. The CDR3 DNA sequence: TGTGCCAGCAGCCCAGATCTCTGGGCCGGCACAGATACGCAGTATTTT.

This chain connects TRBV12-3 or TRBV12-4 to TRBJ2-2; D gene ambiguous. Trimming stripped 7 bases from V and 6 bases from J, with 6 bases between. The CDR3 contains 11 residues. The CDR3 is CASTSSGELFF. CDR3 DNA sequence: TGTGCCAGCACCTCGTCCGGGGAGCTGTTTTTT.